The 32 T cell receptor beta chains listed next were all sequenced from one sample in a study of cytomegalovirus exposure and HLA in healthy donors. Clones were read by immunoSEQ multiplex PCR, and TCRdb kept only the in-frame ones, dropping some. The sample carries some 110,000 clones, around 89% recorded once. Sequencing input: PBMCs. The receptors stem from a man between 18 and 35 years old in good health and CMV-seronegative.

J is TRBJ2-5 and V is TRBV9; 10 nucleotides align to TRBD2. CDR1 and CDR2 (germline): SGDLS, YYNGEE. The ends lost 0 bases at V and 2 bases at J; junction bases unmatched: 4. The CDR3 contains 16 residues. The CDR3 protein is CASSVGGLAAQETQYF. CDR3 nucleotides: TGTGCCAGCAGCGTAGGTGGACTAGCGGCACAAGAGACCCAGTACTTC. Full variable domain (rest looked up from reference TRBV9 and TRBJ2-5): DSGVTQTPKHLITATGQRVTLRCSPRSGDLSVYWYQQSLDQGLQFLIQYYNGEERAKGNILERFSAQQFPDLHSELNLSSLELGDSALYFCASSVGGLAAQETQYFGPGTRLLVL.

This rearrangement joins TRBV14 to TRBJ1-2, with D uncertain. The CDR3 is made up of 11 amino acids. CDR1 is SGHDN and CDR2 is FVKESK in the germline V gene. Deletions cut 1 base from V and 8 bases from J, with 5 bases between. CDR3 in DNA: TGTGCCAGCAGCCAAGGAGGAGGCTACACCTTC. This translates into CASSQGGGYTF.

The rearrangement links TRBV7-2 to TRBJ1-1; D gene uncertain. The germline CDR1 and CDR2 sequences are SGHTA and FQGNSA. The germline V and J ends were trimmed by 3 bases and 8 bases, with 13 bases remaining between them. The CDR3 has 13 amino acids. The CDR3 region has the DNA TGTGCCAGCAGCTTCCGTTTATCTCAGGAAGCTTTCTTT. It specifies CASSFRLSQEAFF.

The chain carries TRBV19 and TRBJ2-3, with 11 bases that match TRBD1. The CDR3 runs to 17 residues. CDR1 LNHDA and CDR2 SQIVND come from the germline V gene (reference sequence). Losses at the gene ends were 3 bases for V and 3 bases for J; bases not matched to a gene: 8. DNA for the CDR3: TGTGCCAGTAGTATGCGTACGGGACAGGGGGTTACAGATACGCAGTATTTT. It specifies CASSMRTGQGVTDTQYF.

The gene calls are TRBV9 and TRBJ2-1; the match to TRBD2 covers 9 bases. The J segment lost 5 bases and the V segment lost 0 bases, leaving 6 bases of the junction unmatched. The length of the CDR3 is 16 residues. Germline CDR1 is SGDLS and CDR2 is YYNGEE. The CDR3 region has the DNA TGTGCCAGCAGCGTAGAAGGGCGGGGGGGAAACAATGAGCAGTTCTTC. Protein: CASSVEGRGGNNEQFF.

This clone showed up just once. The chain employs TRBV6-1 and TRBJ1-5; 8 nucleotides match TRBD1. The germline CDR1 and CDR2 sequences are MNHNS and SASEGT. The CDR3 contains 14 residues. J gave up 5 bases and V 7 bases, and 7 bases lay outside the gene matches. The CDR3 loop reads CASTFQQGDQPQHF. The CDR3 DNA follows: TGTGCCAGCACCTTTCAACAGGGGGATCAGCCCCAGCATTTT.

A few counts support this clone. V gene TRBV10-1 combines with J gene TRBJ2-7; D remains unclear. Germline V gives CDR1 WNHNN, CDR2 SYGVQD (reference sequence). The CDR3 totals 13 residues. V was cut by 2 bases and J by 5 bases, with 10 bases left in between. This CDR3 is CASSEEPTHEQYF. In DNA form, the CDR3 reads TGCGCCAGCAGTGAGGAGCCCACCCACGAGCAGTACTTC.

This clone was observed a single time. The rearrangement uses TRBV10-3 and TRBJ2-3; unclear D gene. Germline CDR1 ENHRY, CDR2 SYGVKD. V lost 3 bases and J 2 bases, leaving 12 bases between the germline ends. The CDR3 contains 15 residues. The CDR3 DNA is TGTGCCATCAGTGACCTCGGGTTTAACACAGATACGCAGTATTTT. It codes for CAISDLGFNTDTQYF.

This clone was counted between two and nine times. V and J are TRBV2 and TRBJ2-7; 10 bases agree with TRBD1. The V gene's germline CDR1 is SNHLY and CDR2 FYNNEI. The trim removed 6 bases at V and 5 bases at J, leaving 1 base unmatched. The CDR3 is 12 amino acids. The chain's CDR3 is CASSGQGDEQYF. Written as DNA, the CDR3 is TGTGCCAGCAGCGGACAGGGGGACGAGCAGTACTTC.

The chain couples TRBV28 to TRBJ2-7; 13 nucleotides match TRBD2. The length of the CDR3 is 15 residues. Germline lookup yields CDR1 MDHEN and CDR2 SYDVKM. Losses at the gene ends were 5 bases for V and 6 bases for J; bases not matched to a gene: 7. The CDR3 DNA reads as TGTGCCAGCAGTCCCACTAGCGGGAGGGCCGGCGAGCAGTACTTC. Amino acid sequence: CASSPTSGRAGEQYF.

V and J are TRBV28 and TRBJ1-1, with a tentative D call TRBD1 (5 bases). Per germline, CDR1 MDHEN and CDR2 SYDVKM. The CDR3 has 11 amino acids. V was trimmed by 6 bases and J by 9 bases, leaving 11 bases between them. This CDR3 reads CASRLDSKAFF. For the CDR3, the DNA is TGTGCCAGCAGATTAGACAGTAAAGCTTTCTTT.

The V call is TRBV25-1, the J call TRBJ2-5, with 7 bases lining up with TRBD2. CDR1 is MGHDK, CDR2 SYGVNS, per germline. The CDR3 covers 14 residues. After removal of 6 bases from V and 0 bases from J, the junction contained 4 bases not matched to a gene. CDR3: CASSILAYQETQYF. The CDR3 coding sequence is TGTGCCAGCAGCATACTAGCGTACCAAGAGACCCAGTACTTC.

The chain is built from TRBV5-8 and TRBJ2-1; a weak D match, TRBD1 (6 bases). Germline V lookup: CDR1 SGHTS, CDR2 YDEGEE. The CDR3 loop spans 14 amino acids. The V and J ends lost 5 bases and 7 bases respectively, with 16 bases between them. CDR3 nucleotides: TGTGCCAGCAGATTCCCTAACAGGGTTAATGAGCAGTTCTTC. It translates to CASRFPNRVNEQFF.

This clone was seen only a few times. The V and J genes are TRBV19 and TRBJ1-6, with 7 nucleotides matching TRBD1. J lost 7 bases, V lost 4 bases, and 10 bases had no gene match. The CDR3 has 16 residues. The germline CDR1 and CDR2 sequences are LNHDA and SQIVND (reference sequence). The CDR3 region is CASSKNRGSRNSPLHF. The CDR3 DNA sequence: TGTGCCAGTAGTAAAAACAGGGGATCAAGAAATTCACCCCTCCACTTT. Full variable domain (rest looked up from reference TRBV19 and TRBJ1-6): DGGITQSPKYLFRKEGQNVTLSCEQNLNHDAMYWYRQDPGQGLRLIYYSQIVNDFQKGDIAEGYSVSREKKESFPLTVTSAQKNPTAFYLCASSKNRGSRNSPLHFGNGTRLTVT.

The chain recombines TRBV6-4 with TRBJ1-2; D is unresolved. CDR1 and CDR2 (germline): MRHNA, SNTAGT. V shed 6 bases and J shed 2 bases, with 16 bases lying between them. This CDR3 is built from 15 residues. Written as DNA, the CDR3 is TGTGCCAGCAGGATCGACAATTTAAGAAACTATGGCTACACCTTC. It specifies CASRIDNLRNYGYTF.

J is TRBJ2-1 and V is TRBV28; D is undetermined. The germline gives CDR1 MDHEN, CDR2 SYDVKM. The CDR3 has 10 amino acids. Between the trimmed V and J ends, which lost 6 bases and 8 bases, there was a span of 5 bases. The CDR3 protein is CASSLDEQFF. The CDR3, as DNA: TGTGCCAGCAGCCTTGATGAGCAGTTCTTC.

The chain uses TRBV7-2 and TRBJ1-2; D is possibly TRBD1 (6 bases). The V gene lost 1 base and the J gene lost 2 bases, with 11 bases spanning the gap. The CDR3 is 15 amino acids. From germline, CDR1 is SGHTA and CDR2 FQGNSA. This CDR3 reads CASSLGTEQNYGYTF. The CDR3 nucleotides read TGTGCCAGCAGCTTAGGGACAGAACAGAACTATGGCTACACCTTC.

The chain joins TRBV6-5 to TRBJ2-5; D is possibly TRBD2 (7 bases). The CDR3 totals 15 residues. CDR1 is MNHEY, CDR2 SVGAGI, per germline. The V and J ends lost 2 bases and 4 bases respectively, with 14 bases between them. The CDR3 DNA is TGTGCCAGCAGTTACACCGGGGGGCCAGGAGAGACCCAGTACTTC. Translated: CASSYTGGPGETQYF.

This sequence joins TRBV10-2 and TRBJ1-6; 7 bases line up with TRBD1. With 6 bases clipped from V and 9 bases from J, the junction kept 8 bases outside the gene matches. Germline CDR1 and CDR2: WSHSY and SAAADI. The CDR3 covers 14 residues. CDR3 amino acids: CASRTTGLGSPLHF. DNA for the CDR3: TGCGCCAGCAGGACGACAGGGTTGGGTTCACCCCTCCACTTT.

This chain joins TRBV7-2 and TRBJ1-4; 9 bases are a match to TRBD1. Germline lookup yields CDR1 SGHTA and CDR2 FQGNSA. Unmatched junction bases numbered 9, after V lost 6 bases and J lost 10 bases. This CDR3 is built from 14 residues. CDR3 sequence (DNA): TGTGCCAGCAGGCAAGGGACAGGGCGTGGAAAACTGTTTTTT. Translating gives CASRQGTGRGKLFF. Combining the CDR3 with reference TRBV7-2 and TRBJ1-4 gives the whole variable domain GAGVSQSPSNKVTEKGKDVELRCDPISGHTALYWYRQSLGQGLEFLIYFQGNSAPDKSGLPSDRFSAERTGGSVSTLTIQRTQQEDSAVYLCASRQGTGRGKLFFGSGTQLSVL.

The V and J genes are TRBV28 and TRBJ1-2; perhaps TRBD1 as D (5 bases). Trimming removed 7 bases at V and 4 bases at J, with 16 bases between. CDR3 size: 14 residues. Germline V gene sequence: CDR1 MDHEN, CDR2 SYDVKM. The CDR3 here is CASTGSGQSYGYTF. The CDR3 DNA is TGTGCCAGCACCGGGTCAGGGCAAAGCTATGGCTACACCTTC.

The genes are TRBV6-5 and TRBJ2-5, with 8 positions matching TRBD1. CDR3 length: 16 amino acids. V lost 2 bases, J lost 2 bases, and 7 bases stayed unmatched. The germline gives CDR1 MNHEY, CDR2 SVGAGI. The DNA of the CDR3 is TGTGCCAGCAGTTACGGGACAGGCGGTTTACAAGAGACCCAGTACTTC. This translates into CASSYGTGGLQETQYF.

The V call is TRBV6-6, the J call TRBJ2-7; 9 positions match TRBD1. Germline V CDR1 and CDR2: MNHNY, SVGAGI (reference sequence). This CDR3 region has 15 residues. Trimming removed 2 bases from V and 3 bases from J; junction bases left unmatched: 5. CDR3 bases: TGTGCCAGCAGTTACGGACAGGGGACCAACTACGAGCAGTACTTC. Amino acids: CASSYGQGTNYEQYF.

The V call is TRBV28, the J call TRBJ2-3; 8 bases match TRBD2. The CDR3 is 16 amino acids. Germline V gives CDR1 MDHEN, CDR2 SYDVKM. V shed 6 bases, J shed 3 bases, and the junction held 11 bases outside the gene matches. CDR3 in amino acids: CASRLPGGRGTDTQYF. DNA for the CDR3: TGTGCCAGCAGGCTTCCGGGGGGGAGAGGGACAGATACGCAGTATTTT.

The DNA of the CDR3 is TGTGCCAGCAGTCCCCGTTATAGCAATCAGCCCCAGCATTTT. Translating it yields CASSPRYSNQPQHF. The chain couples TRBV6-5 to TRBJ1-5; D not certain. From germline, CDR1 is MNHEY and CDR2 SVGAGI. With 5 bases removed from V and 0 bases from J, the gap between germline ends came to 8 bases. The CDR3 has 14 residues.

V usage is TRBV11-2 and J usage is TRBJ2-2; 10 positions match TRBD1. CDR3 length equals 17 residues. Germline V gene data show CDR1 as SGHAT and CDR2 as FQNNGV. With 0 bases clipped from V and 6 bases from J, the junction kept 7 bases outside the gene matches. The CDR3 loop reads CASSLEADRGFAGELFF. DNA of the CDR3: TGTGCCAGCAGCTTAGAAGCGGACAGGGGGTTTGCCGGGGAGCTGTTTTTT.

This clone has more than one count but fewer than ten. J is TRBJ1-6 and V is TRBV5-6; the match to TRBD1 covers 7 bases. Germline V gene data show CDR1 as SGHDT and CDR2 as YYEEEE. V trimming: 1 base; J trimming: 7 bases; junction bases outside the gene matches: 5. The CDR3 runs to 15 residues. As DNA, the CDR3 is TGTGCCAGCAGCTTGACGGGACAGAGAAATTCACCCCTCCACTTT. It specifies CASSLTGQRNSPLHF.

The V and J genes are TRBV6-4 and TRBJ1-2; 9 nucleotides agree with TRBD1. The J segment lost 2 bases and the V segment lost 4 bases, leaving 5 bases of the junction unmatched. The CDR3 runs 15 residues. CDR1 is MRHNA, CDR2 SNTAGT, per germline. CDR3 nucleotides: TGTGCCAGCAGTGCCACAGGGGGCAGGAACTATGGCTACACCTTC. Translating it yields CASSATGGRNYGYTF.

The rearrangement uses TRBV2 and TRBJ2-2; possible D gene TRBD2, 7 bases. Trimming took off 7 bases at V and 6 bases at J, with 24 bases between the two ends. CDR1 SNHLY and CDR2 FYNNEI come from the germline V gene. The CDR3 totals 17 residues. In DNA form, the CDR3 reads TGTGCCAGCACCAAGGGTGCGGGGGCCGGGAAGGCCGGGGAGCTGTTTTTT. Its protein is CASTKGAGAGKAGELFF.

This chain uses TRBV2 with TRBJ2-1; D is possibly TRBD1 (5 bases). The CDR3 is 14 residues long. Looked up from germline, CDR1 is SNHLY and CDR2 is FYNNEI. Trimming removed 4 bases from V and 2 bases from J, with 9 bases in between. The CDR3 DNA sequence: TGTGCCAGCAGTGCAGGGCCAACCTACAATGAGCAGTTCTTC. Translating it yields CASSAGPTYNEQFF.

This sequence joins TRBV14 and TRBJ2-1, with 11 bases fitting TRBD2. Germline CDR1 SGHDN, CDR2 FVKESK. The CDR3 consists of 13 residues. The junction had 2 bases not matched to a gene; V was cut back by 4 bases and J by 9 bases. The CDR3 protein is CASSPLAGGEQFF. For the CDR3, the DNA is TGTGCCAGCAGCCCCCTAGCGGGGGGTGAGCAGTTCTTC.

The rearrangement links TRBV13 to TRBJ2-2, with 10 bases lining up with TRBD2. The CDR3 spans 17 residues. Germline values: CDR1 PRHDT, CDR2 FYEKMQ (reference sequence). V lost 2 bases, J lost 5 bases, and 8 bases stayed unmatched. CDR3 in amino acids: CASSLKLAGSLTGELFF. The CDR3, as DNA: TGTGCCAGCAGCTTAAAACTAGCGGGGTCTCTAACCGGGGAGCTGTTTTTT.